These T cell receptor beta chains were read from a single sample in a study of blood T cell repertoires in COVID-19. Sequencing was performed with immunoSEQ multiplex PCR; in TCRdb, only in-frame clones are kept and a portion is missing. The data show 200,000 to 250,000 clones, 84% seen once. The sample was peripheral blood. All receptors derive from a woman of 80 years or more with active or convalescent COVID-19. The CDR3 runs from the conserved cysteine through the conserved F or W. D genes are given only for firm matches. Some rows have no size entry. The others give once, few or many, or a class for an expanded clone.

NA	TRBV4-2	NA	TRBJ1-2	CASSQEQGRGYTF
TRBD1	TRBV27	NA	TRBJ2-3	CASSLKGATDTQYF
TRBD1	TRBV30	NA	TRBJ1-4	CAWSVRQGRWDEKLFF
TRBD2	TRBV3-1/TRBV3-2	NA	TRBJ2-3	CASSEASGGSTDTQYF
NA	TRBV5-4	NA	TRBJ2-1	CASSPGGGRSNEQFF
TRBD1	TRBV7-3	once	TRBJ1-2	CASSSGQGLSYGYTF
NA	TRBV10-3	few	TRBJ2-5	CAISERRGGEIQETQYF
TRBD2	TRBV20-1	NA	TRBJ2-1	CSASPAGVAGYNEQFF
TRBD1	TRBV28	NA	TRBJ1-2	CASSRQGVEGNYGYTF
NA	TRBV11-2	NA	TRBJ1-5	CASSSDTYSNQPQHF
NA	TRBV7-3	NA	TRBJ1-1	CASRTDNLNTEAFF
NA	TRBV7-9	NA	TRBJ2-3	CASSLAGVDTQYF
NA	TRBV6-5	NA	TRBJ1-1	CASRDLGTEAFF
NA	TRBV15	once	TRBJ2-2	CATSRDRDSGSGELFF
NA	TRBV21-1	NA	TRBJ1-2	CASSNNLIGGYTF
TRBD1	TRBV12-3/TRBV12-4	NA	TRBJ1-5	CASSPGQGGPQHF
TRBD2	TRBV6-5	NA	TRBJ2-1	CASSPRTSVAYEQFF
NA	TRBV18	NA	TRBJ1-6	CASSPGGDDSPLHF
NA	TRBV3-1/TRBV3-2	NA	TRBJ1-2	CASSQRRGSWGYTF
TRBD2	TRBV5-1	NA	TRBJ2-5	CASSLGLAGGQETQYF
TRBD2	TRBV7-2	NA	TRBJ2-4	CASSDRRDYKNIQYF
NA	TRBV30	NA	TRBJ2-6	CAWSVRGSGANVLTF
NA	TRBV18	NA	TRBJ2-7	CASSPPGNYEQYF
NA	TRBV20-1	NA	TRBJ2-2	CSAPSGELFF
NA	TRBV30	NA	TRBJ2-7	CAWKADSYEQYF
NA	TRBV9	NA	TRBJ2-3	CASSVGVDTQYF
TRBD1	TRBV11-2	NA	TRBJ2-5	CASSSRQGAGETQYF
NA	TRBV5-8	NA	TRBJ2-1	CASSRARWHEQFF
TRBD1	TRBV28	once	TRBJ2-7	CASSPGDRSSYEQYF
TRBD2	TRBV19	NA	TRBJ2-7	CASSIRLADNYEQYF
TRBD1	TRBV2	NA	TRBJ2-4	CASYRGLSDIQYF
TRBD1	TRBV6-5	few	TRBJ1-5	CASSSTGLQPQHF
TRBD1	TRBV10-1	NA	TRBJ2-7	CATSFLRDRAYEQYF
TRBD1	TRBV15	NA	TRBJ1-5	CATSRVAGGGRGNQPQHF
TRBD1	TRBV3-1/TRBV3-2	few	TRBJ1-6	CASSLGQNSPLHF
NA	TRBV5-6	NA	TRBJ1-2	CASSLLIGQGLYGYTF
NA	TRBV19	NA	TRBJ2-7	CASSLGATQYEQYF
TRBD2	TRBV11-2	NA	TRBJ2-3	CASSFNSGSSDGDTQYF
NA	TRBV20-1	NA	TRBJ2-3	CSAQTDTQYF
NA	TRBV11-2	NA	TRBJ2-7	CASSQDRSSYEQYF
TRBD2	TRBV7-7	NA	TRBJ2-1	CASSLASERGRNEQFF
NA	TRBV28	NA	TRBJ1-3	CASSGTSSGNTIYF
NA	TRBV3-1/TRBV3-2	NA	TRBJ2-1	CASNLNPWANRGYNEQFF
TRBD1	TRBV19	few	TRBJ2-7	CASSSPGQGSYEQYF
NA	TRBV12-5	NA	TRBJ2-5	CASGLVQGQETQYF
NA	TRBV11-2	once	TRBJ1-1	CASSFGGVSTEAFF